This T cell receptor beta chain emerged from a study of shared clonotypes between healthy human individuals. Study in general: Three plates each covered CD4 naive and memory; CD8 naive two, CD8 memory one.

Per the germline V gene, CDR1 is SNHLY and CDR2 is FYNNEI. The J segment lost 2 bases and the V segment lost 6 bases, leaving 9 bases of the junction unmatched. The length of the CDR3 is 15 residues. Some clones are missing from TCRdb's copy, which holds only in-frame ones; the method was immunoSEQ multiplex PCR. The sample lists roughly 1 million clones; about 75% were seen once. Sequenced: memory CD4+ T cells sorted from blood. Sample subset: CD45RA-negative fraction. The chain recombines TRBV2 with TRBJ2-7, with 8 bases lining up with TRBD2. The origin of this receptor is a man between 18 and 35 years old in good health. CDR3 region: CASRPGGAAPYEQYF. Written as DNA, the CDR3 is TGTGCCAGCAGACCCGGGGGGGCCGCCCCCTACGAGCAGTACTTC.